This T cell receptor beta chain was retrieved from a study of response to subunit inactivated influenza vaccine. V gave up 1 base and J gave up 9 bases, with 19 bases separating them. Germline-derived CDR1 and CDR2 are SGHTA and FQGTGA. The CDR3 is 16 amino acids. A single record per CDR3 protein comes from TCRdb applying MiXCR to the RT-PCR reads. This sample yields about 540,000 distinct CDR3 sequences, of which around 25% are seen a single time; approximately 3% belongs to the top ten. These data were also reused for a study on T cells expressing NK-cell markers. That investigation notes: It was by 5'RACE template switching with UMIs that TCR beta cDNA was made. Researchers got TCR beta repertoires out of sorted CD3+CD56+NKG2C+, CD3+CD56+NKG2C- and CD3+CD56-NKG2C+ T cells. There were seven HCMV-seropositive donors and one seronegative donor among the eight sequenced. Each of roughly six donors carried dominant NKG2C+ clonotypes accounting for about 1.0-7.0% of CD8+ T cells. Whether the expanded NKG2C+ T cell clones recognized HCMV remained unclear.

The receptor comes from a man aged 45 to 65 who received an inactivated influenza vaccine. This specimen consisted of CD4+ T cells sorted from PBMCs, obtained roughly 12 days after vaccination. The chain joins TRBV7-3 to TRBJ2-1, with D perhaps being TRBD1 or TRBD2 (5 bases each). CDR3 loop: CASSLSRAMGAGEQFF. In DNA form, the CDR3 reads TGTGCCAGCAGCTTAAGCAGGGCTATGGGTGCGGGTGAGCAGTTCTTC.